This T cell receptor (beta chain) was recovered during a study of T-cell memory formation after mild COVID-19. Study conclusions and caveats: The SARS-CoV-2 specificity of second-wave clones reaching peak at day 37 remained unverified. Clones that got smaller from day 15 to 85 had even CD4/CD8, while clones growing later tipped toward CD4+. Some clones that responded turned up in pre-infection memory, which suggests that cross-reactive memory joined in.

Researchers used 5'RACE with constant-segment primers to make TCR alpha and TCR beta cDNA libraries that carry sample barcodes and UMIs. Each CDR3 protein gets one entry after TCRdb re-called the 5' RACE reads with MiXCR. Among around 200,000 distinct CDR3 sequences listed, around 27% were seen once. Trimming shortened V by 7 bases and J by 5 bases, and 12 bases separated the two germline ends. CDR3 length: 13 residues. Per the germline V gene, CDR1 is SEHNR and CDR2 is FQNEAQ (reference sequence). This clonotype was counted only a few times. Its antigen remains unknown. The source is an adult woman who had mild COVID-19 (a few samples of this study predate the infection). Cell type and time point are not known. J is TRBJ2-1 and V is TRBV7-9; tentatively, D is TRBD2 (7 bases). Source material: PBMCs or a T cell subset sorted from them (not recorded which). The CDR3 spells CASIGGADNEQFF. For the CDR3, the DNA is TGTGCCAGCATAGGGGGGGCAGACAATGAGCAGTTCTTC. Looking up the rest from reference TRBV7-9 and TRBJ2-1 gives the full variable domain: DTGVSQNPRHKITKRGQNVTFRCDPISEHNRLYWYRQTLGQGPEFLTYFQNEAQLEKSRLLSDRFSAERPKGSFSTLEIQRTEQGDSAMYLCASIGGADNEQFFGPGTRLTVL.